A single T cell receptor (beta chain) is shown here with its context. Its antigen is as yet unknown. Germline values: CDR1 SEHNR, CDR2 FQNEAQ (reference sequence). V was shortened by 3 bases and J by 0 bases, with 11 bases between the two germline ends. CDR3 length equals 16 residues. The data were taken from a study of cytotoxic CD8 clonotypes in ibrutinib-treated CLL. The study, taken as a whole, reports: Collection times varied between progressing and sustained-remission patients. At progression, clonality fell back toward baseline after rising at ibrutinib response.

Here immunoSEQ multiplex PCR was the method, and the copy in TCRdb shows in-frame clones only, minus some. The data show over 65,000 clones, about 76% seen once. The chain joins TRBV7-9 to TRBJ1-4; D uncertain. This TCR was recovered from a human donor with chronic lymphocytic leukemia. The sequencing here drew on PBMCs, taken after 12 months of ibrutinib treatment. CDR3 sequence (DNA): TGTGCCAGCAGCTTCACAACAGACCCAACTAATGAAAAACTGTTTTTT. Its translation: CASSFTTDPTNEKLFF.